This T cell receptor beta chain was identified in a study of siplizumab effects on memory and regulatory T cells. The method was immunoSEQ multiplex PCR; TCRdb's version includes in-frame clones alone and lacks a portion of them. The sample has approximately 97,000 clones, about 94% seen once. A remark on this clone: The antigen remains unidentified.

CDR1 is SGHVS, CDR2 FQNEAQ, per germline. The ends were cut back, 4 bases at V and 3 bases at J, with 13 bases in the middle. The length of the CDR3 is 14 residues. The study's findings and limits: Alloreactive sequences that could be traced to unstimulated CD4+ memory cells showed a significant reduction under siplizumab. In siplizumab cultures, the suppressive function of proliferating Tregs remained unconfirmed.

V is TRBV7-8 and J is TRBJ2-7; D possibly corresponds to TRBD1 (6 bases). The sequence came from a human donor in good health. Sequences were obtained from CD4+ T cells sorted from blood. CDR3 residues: CASSYREGGYEQYF. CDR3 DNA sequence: TGTGCCAGCAGCTACCGGGAAGGGGGCTACGAGCAGTACTTC.